This T cell receptor (beta chain) derives from a study of shared clonotypes between healthy human individuals. As for the study in general: Researchers drew samples from two women and a few men aged 18 to 49.

The CDR3 is 13 residues long. The ends were cut back, 4 bases at V and 6 bases at J, with 12 bases in the middle. CDR1 SGHRS and CDR2 YFSETQ come from the germline V gene. Genomic DNA belonging to each subset was distributed in equal measure over several immunoSEQ plates. Sequencing used immunoSEQ multiplex PCR; TCRdb keeps in-frame clones, though not all of them. The sample includes over a million clones, about 98.5% seen only once; the top ten take over 0.3%. Naive CD45RA+ and memory CD45RA-negative subsets were split from CD4+ cells. The clonotype originates from a man aged 25-40 years in good health. V usage is TRBV5-1 and J usage is TRBJ2-3; D may be TRBD2 (6 bases). The sequenced sample consisted of naive CD4+ T cells sorted from blood. Documented subset: CD45RA+ positively selected. The chain's CDR3 is CASSGGLSDTQYF. The CDR3 DNA sequence: TGCGCCAGCAGCGGGGGACTTTCCGATACGCAGTATTTT.